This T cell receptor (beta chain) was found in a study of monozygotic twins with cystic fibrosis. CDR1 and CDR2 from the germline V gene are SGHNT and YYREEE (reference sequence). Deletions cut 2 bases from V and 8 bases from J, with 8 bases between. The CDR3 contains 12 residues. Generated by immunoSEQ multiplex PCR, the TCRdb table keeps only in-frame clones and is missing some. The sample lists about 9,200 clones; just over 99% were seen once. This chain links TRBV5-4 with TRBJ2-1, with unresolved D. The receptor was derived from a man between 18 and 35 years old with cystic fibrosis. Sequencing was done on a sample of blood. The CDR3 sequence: CASSLFRDEQFF. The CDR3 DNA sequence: TGTGCCAGCAGCTTATTTCGAGATGAGCAGTTCTTC.